A selection of T cell receptor beta chains follows, all from one sample in a study of cytotoxic CD8 clonotypes in ibrutinib-treated CLL. TCRdb's table, derived via immunoSEQ multiplex PCR, lists solely in-frame clones and lacks some. The sample has about 140,000 clones; 65% to 85% are singletons. Sequencing was performed on PBMCs, taken after 36 months of ibrutinib treatment. The receptors originated from a human donor with chronic lymphocytic leukemia. Both conserved end residues are part of each CDR3. Each record gives: J gene, clone size, V gene, D gene, CDR3 protein, CDR3 DNA. D genes are given only for firm matches. Only some rows state a clone size, as once, few, many or a class for expanded clones.

TRBJ2-1 NA TRBV6-1 NA CASSGPSRSSSYNEQFF TGTGCCAGCAGTGGCCCCAGCCGTTCTAGCTCCTACAATGAGCAGTTCTTC
TRBJ2-1 NA TRBV6-1 NA CASSEIGGWDEQFF TGTGCCAGCAGTGAAATAGGAGGGTGGGATGAGCAGTTCTTC
TRBJ1-4 NA TRBV18 NA CASSPRVVGEKLFF TGTGCCAGCTCACCAAGGGTCGTCGGTGAAAAACTGTTTTTT
TRBJ1-2 NA TRBV6-4 NA CASSDSRGYTF TGTGCCAGCAGTGACTCGCGTGGCTACACCTTC
TRBJ1-1 NA TRBV5-4 NA CASSWALHTEAFF TGTGCCAGCAGTTGGGCTTTGCACACTGAAGCTTTCTTT
TRBJ2-7 NA TRBV27 TRBD1 CASSGGQGLSYEQYF TGTGCCAGCAGTGGGGGACAGGGGCTCTCCTACGAGCAGTACTTC
TRBJ2-3 NA TRBV10-3 TRBD2 CAIAPGLNTDTQYF TGTGCCATCGCACCGGGACTAAACACAGATACGCAGTATTTT
TRBJ2-7 once TRBV6-5 NA CASSDYYEQYF TGTGCCAGCAGTGACTACTACGAGCAGTACTTC
TRBJ2-7 NA TRBV4-1 NA CASSQERGTGYEQYF TGCGCCAGCAGCCAAGAGCGGGGCACGGGGTACGAGCAGTACTTC
TRBJ1-1 NA TRBV11-2 NA CASSLVGDTEAFF TGTGCCAGCAGCTTAGTGGGGGACACTGAAGCTTTCTTT
TRBJ2-7 NA TRBV6-5 TRBD1 CASSKPGQGTYEQYF TGTGCCAGCAGTAAGCCGGGACAGGGAACCTACGAGCAGTACTTC
TRBJ1-6 NA TRBV6-5 NA CASRDALYNSPLHF TGTGCCAGCAGGGACGCACTCTATAATTCACCCCTCCACTTT
TRBJ1-5 NA TRBV13 NA CASSLTRGQPQHF TGTGCCAGCAGCTTAACCAGGGGACAGCCCCAGCATTTT
TRBJ1-6 once TRBV7-8 NA CASSPTGGANSPLHF TGTGCCAGCAGTCCGACAGGAGGTGCGAATTCACCCCTCCACTTT
TRBJ2-7 NA TRBV27 NA CASSLGQIYEQYF TGTGCCAGCAGTTTAGGACAGATCTACGAGCAGTACTTC
TRBJ2-7 NA TRBV5-1 TRBD1 CASSLGPRTGAAYEQYF TGCGCCAGCAGCTTGGGACCGCGGACAGGGGCAGCCTACGAGCAGTACTTC
TRBJ2-5 NA TRBV25-1 NA CASSGVGGALETQYF TGTGCCAGCAGTGGGGTAGGGGGGGCCTTAGAGACCCAGTACTTC
TRBJ1-5 once TRBV28 NA CASSLSLGAGNQPQHF TGTGCCAGCAGTTTGAGTCTGGGGGCTGGCAATCAGCCCCAGCATTTT
TRBJ2-7 NA TRBV6-5 TRBD1 CASSSSSGTGSEQYF TGTGCCAGCAGTTCCTCTTCCGGGACAGGGAGTGAGCAGTACTTC
TRBJ2-4 once TRBV7-3 NA CASSSERKEVKNIQYF TGTGCCAGCAGCTCAGAACGGAAGGAGGTCAAAAACATTCAGTACTTC
TRBJ2-3 NA TRBV30 NA CAWSVPNTDTQYF TGTGCCTGGAGTGTACCCAACACAGATACGCAGTATTTT
TRBJ2-1 NA TRBV5-1 NA CASSSNSGMGDEQFF TGCGCCAGCAGCTCCAACTCAGGGATGGGCGATGAGCAGTTCTTC
TRBJ2-3 few TRBV9 TRBD2 CASSVAVGRFSDTQYF TGTGCCAGCAGCGTAGCGGTCGGGAGGTTTTCAGATACGCAGTATTTT
TRBJ1-1 once TRBV6-1 NA CASSGLSWDTEAFF TGTGCCAGCAGTGGACTCTCTTGGGACACTGAAGCTTTCTTT
TRBJ2-7 NA TRBV6-5 NA CASSYSRGTYEQYF TGTGCCAGCAGTTACTCCAGGGGTACCTACGAGCAGTACTTC
TRBJ2-7 few TRBV25-1 NA CASSSPSPIRRYEQYF TGTGCCAGCAGTTCCCCTTCACCCATACGTCGATACGAGCAGTACTTC
TRBJ1-2 NA TRBV2 NA CASRDPTGANYGYTF TGTGCCAGCAGGGACCCGACAGGAGCTAACTATGGCTACACCTTC
TRBJ2-1 NA TRBV10-3 NA CAISPGRPSEQFF TGTGCCATCAGCCCGGGACGGCCAAGTGAGCAGTTCTTC
TRBJ2-3 NA TRBV6-5 TRBD2 CASTPTSSDTQYF TGTGCCAGCACCCCGACTAGCTCAGATACGCAGTATTTT
TRBJ2-1 NA TRBV9 TRBD2 CAGKAGVLPNEQFF TGTGCCGGCAAAGCGGGAGTTCTCCCCAATGAGCAGTTCTTC
TRBJ1-2 NA TRBV15 NA CATSRDINRYYGYTF TGTGCCACCAGCAGAGATATTAACCGCTACTATGGCTACACCTTC
TRBJ1-2 NA TRBV6-5 TRBD1 CASSGQGVSYGYTF TGTGCCAGCAGCGGACAGGGGGTCTCCTATGGCTACACCTTC
TRBJ1-1 NA TRBV14 NA CARKGRGEEESDTEAFF TGTGCCAGAAAGGGACGGGGCGAAGAGGAATCGGACACTGAAGCTTTCTTT
TRBJ1-1 NA TRBV19 NA CASTFTGWRNTEAFF TGTGCCAGTACGTTTACAGGGTGGCGAAACACTGAAGCTTTCTTT
TRBJ2-1 NA TRBV5-1 TRBD2 CASATGTSGRAISYNEQFF TGCGCCAGCGCTACCGGGACTAGCGGGAGGGCCATCTCCTACAATGAGCAGTTCTTC
TRBJ1-1 few TRBV5-1 NA CASSSILNTEAFF TGCGCCAGCAGTTCGATCCTGAACACTGAAGCTTTCTTT
TRBJ2-1 NA TRBV18 NA CASSPPSHNEQFF TGTGCCAGCTCACCCCCTAGCCACAATGAGCAGTTCTTC
TRBJ2-7 few TRBV18 NA CASSPQTDYVEQYF TGTGCCAGCTCACCACAGACGGATTATGTGGAGCAGTACTTC
TRBJ2-5 NA TRBV5-1 NA CASSGVIQETQYF TGCGCCAGCAGCGGGGTTATCCAAGAGACCCAGTACTTC
TRBJ2-7 NA TRBV5-6 NA CASSLEGSSYEQYF TGTGCCAGCAGCTTGGAGGGCAGCTCCTACGAGCAGTACTTC
TRBJ2-7 once TRBV5-8 NA CASRTDIYEQYF TGTGCCAGCCGGACAGATATCTACGAGCAGTACTTC
TRBJ1-4 NA TRBV9 NA CASSVVTATNEKLFF TGTGCCAGCAGCGTAGTAACAGCAACTAATGAAAAACTGTTTTTT
TRBJ1-6 NA TRBV5-1 TRBD1 CASSFGQGASSPLHF TGCGCCAGCAGCTTTGGTCAGGGGGCAAGCTCACCCCTCCACTTT
TRBJ1-1 few TRBV10-3 NA CAMIDEAIGSAFF TGTGCCATGATTGATGAGGCCATTGGATCGGCTTTCTTT
TRBJ2-2 NA TRBV11-2 NA CASSLETAYGELFF TGTGCCAGCAGCTTAGAGACAGCTTACGGGGAGCTGTTTTTT
TRBJ2-6 NA TRBV5-4 NA CASSSGAAGANVLTF TGTGCCAGCAGCTCCGGGGCCGCGGGGGCCAACGTCCTGACTTTC
TRBJ1-4 NA TRBV11-2 NA CASSLAGYLKEKLFF TGTGCCAGCAGCTTAGCAGGGTACCTGAAGGAAAAACTGTTTTTT
TRBJ1-5 NA TRBV30 NA CAWSVHGGSQPQHF TGTGCCTGGAGTGTTCATGGCGGTTCTCAGCCCCAGCATTTT
TRBJ1-5 NA TRBV27 NA CASSLLGGPDSNQPQHF TGTGCCAGCAGTTTACTGGGGGGGCCTGATAGCAATCAGCCCCAGCATTTT
TRBJ2-2 NA TRBV7-9 NA CASSLSGAGELFF TGTGCCAGCAGCTTATCCGGGGCCGGGGAGCTGTTTTTT
TRBJ1-1 NA TRBV2 TRBD1 CASQTGGVLNTEAFF TGTGCCAGTCAGACAGGGGGCGTTTTGAACACTGAAGCTTTCTTT
TRBJ2-7 once TRBV4-1 TRBD1 CASSLTTGGGYEQYF TGCGCCAGCAGCCTCACGACAGGGGGCGGCTACGAGCAGTACTTC
TRBJ1-1 NA TRBV2 NA CASSFTLEAFF TGTGCCAGCAGTTTTACACTCGAAGCTTTCTTT
TRBJ2-1 NA TRBV10-3 TRBD1 CAIRGDRASNEQFF TGTGCCATCAGAGGGGACAGGGCCTCCAATGAGCAGTTCTTC
TRBJ1-2 NA TRBV5-4 NA CASSLSQGGYGYTF TGTGCCAGCAGCTTGTCCCAAGGTGGCTATGGCTACACCTTC
TRBJ1-2 NA TRBV28 NA CASSLSDYGYTF TGTGCCAGCAGTTTATCCGACTATGGCTACACCTTC
TRBJ1-3 NA TRBV9 NA CASSVGTVAGNTIYF TGTGCCAGCAGCGTAGGGACAGTTGCTGGAAACACCATATATTTT
TRBJ2-1 NA TRBV5-1 NA CASSEDRSSYNEQFF TGCGCCAGCAGCGAGGACCGGAGCTCCTACAATGAGCAGTTCTTC
TRBJ1-6 NA TRBV15 NA CATSRDLIGRNSPLHF TGTGCCACCAGCAGGGACTTAATCGGACGAAATTCACCCCTCCACTTT
TRBJ2-7 once TRBV28 NA CASSLYGISSYEQYF TGTGCCAGCAGTTTATATGGCATTAGCTCCTACGAGCAGTACTTC